These 7 T cell receptor beta chains came from one sample sequenced in a study of early stage breast cancer tumors. Measured with immunoSEQ multiplex PCR; TCRdb has only the in-frame clones, and not every one. The sample lists fewer than 70,000 clones, approximately 80% occurring once. Sequencing was done on a sample of blood. The receptor set was obtained from a person aged 40 to 49 with breast cancer.

This chain connects TRBV19 to TRBJ2-3, with unresolved D. The germline V gene encodes CDR1 LNHDA and CDR2 SQIVND (reference sequence). V gave up 8 bases and J gave up 5 bases, with 11 bases separating them. There are 12 residues in the CDR3. The CDR3 reads CASGQPGDTQYF. In DNA, the CDR3 is TGTGCCAGTGGGCAACCCGGAGATACGCAGTATTTT.

This clone was counted between two and nine times. This chain joins TRBV7-8 and TRBJ2-7, with D perhaps TRBD2 (5 bases). V gave up 5 bases and J gave up 2 bases, with 16 bases separating them. The CDR3 has 15 amino acids. CDR1 is SGHVS and CDR2 is FQNEAQ in the germline V gene. The CDR3 sequence: CASSERSGETYEQYF. CDR3 nucleotides: TGTGCCAGCAGCGAGAGATCTGGGGAGACCTACGAGCAGTACTTC. Drawing the rest from reference TRBV7-8 and TRBJ2-7, the complete variable domain is GAGVSQSPRYKVAKRGQDVALRCDPISGHVSLFWYQQALGQGPEFLTYFQNEAQLDKSGLPSDRFFAERPEGSVSTLKIQRTQQEDSAVYLCASSERSGETYEQYFGPGTRLTVT.

The V gene is TRBV29-1, the J gene TRBJ2-2; D is tentatively TRBD1 or TRBD2 (5 bases each). Germline CDR1 and CDR2: SQVTM and ANQGSEA. The CDR3 has 14 amino acids. Deletions cut 4 bases from V and 5 bases from J, with 14 bases between. CDR3 in DNA: TGCAGCGTTGTCCGGCGGGCAGGGACCGGGGAGCTGTTTTTT. This translates into CSVVRRAGTGELFF.

The chain couples TRBV27 to TRBJ1-5, with D hard to call. The germline CDR1 and CDR2 sequences are MNHEY and SMNVEV (reference sequence). CDR3 length: 15 residues. Between the trimmed V and J ends, which lost 1 base and 0 bases, there was a span of 7 bases. CDR3 coding DNA: TGTGCCAGCAGTTTATACGGGGATAGCAATCAGCCCCAGCATTTT. This codes for CASSLYGDSNQPQHF.

The V call is TRBV5-4, the J call TRBJ2-3, with 14 bases that match TRBD2. J lost 5 bases, V lost 3 bases, and 5 bases had no gene match. The germline V gene has CDR1 SGHNT and CDR2 YYREEE (reference sequence). The CDR3 totals 16 residues. The DNA for the CDR3 is TGTGCCAGCAGCTCCGGACTAGCGGGAGGTCTAGATACGCAGTATTTT. Its protein product is CASSSGLAGGLDTQYF.

This clone was counted a single time. This chain uses TRBV14 with TRBJ2-1; TRBD1 or TRBD2 may be the D gene (5 bases each). The CDR3 has 16 residues. Germline lookup yields CDR1 SGHDN and CDR2 FVKESK. V lost 1 base to trimming and J lost 0 bases, with 10 bases between them. Written as DNA, the CDR3 is TGTGCCAGCAGCCAAGTTGGGACCCACTCCTACAATGAGCAGTTCTTC. As protein: CASSQVGTHSYNEQFF.

The chain joins TRBV28 to TRBJ1-3; 9 bases line up with TRBD1. This CDR3 is 15 amino acids long. The germline gives CDR1 MDHEN, CDR2 SYDVKM. V trimming: 5 bases; J trimming: 7 bases; junction bases outside the gene matches: 9. The CDR3 DNA reads TGTGCCAGCAGTCCGCCGGGACAGGGAGGGAACACCATATATTTT. Translating gives CASSPPGQGGNTIYF.